A single sample gave rise to the 14 T cell receptor beta chains below, sequenced in a study of blood T cell repertoires in COVID-19 (dated by TCRdb to the early 2020s). Library creation used the immunoSEQ multiplex PCR assay. In TCRdb, the immuneACCESS table is reduced to in-frame sequences with V and J assigned. These tables do not hold every clone; where another copy was compared, an unresolved V gene accounts for under half, and the others remain unexplained. This sample holds over 200,000 clones; roughly 84% were observed only once. Jointly, the top ten make up approximately 30% of the sample. The sample was peripheral blood. The receptors were gathered from a man aged 35-49 years with acute or convalescent COVID-19.

The chain combines TRBV4-3 with TRBJ1-2; 7 bases align to TRBD1. CDR1 and CDR2 from the germline V gene are LGHNA and YSLEER. J lost 4 bases, V lost 2 bases, and 4 bases had no gene match. This CDR3 region has 14 residues. CDR3 loop: CASSQLTGAYGYTF. The CDR3 DNA reads TGCGCCAGCAGCCAACTAACAGGGGCCTATGGCTACACCTTC.

J is TRBJ1-2 and V is TRBV2; tentative D call: TRBD1 (5 bases). CDR1 is SNHLY and CDR2 is FYNNEI in the germline V gene. CDR3 length: 13 residues. Between the trimmed V and J ends, which lost 11 bases and 0 bases, there was a span of 13 bases. As DNA, the CDR3 is TGTGCCGCCCAGGGTGGATCTAACTATGGCTACACCTTC. Encoded protein: CAAQGGSNYGYTF.

In this sample, this clone turned up a few times. The V and J genes are TRBV9 and TRBJ2-3; D might be TRBD2 (6 bases). The CDR3 sequence is 15 residues long. Germline lookup yields CDR1 SGDLS and CDR2 YYNGEE. The germline V and J ends were trimmed by 0 bases and 6 bases, with 14 bases remaining between them. For the CDR3, the DNA is TGTGCCAGCAGCGTAGAGGGAGCGGGTGCGGATACGCAGTATTTT. Translation gives CASSVEGAGADTQYF.

CDR3: CASSMWTGYNEQFF. The CDR3, as DNA: TGTGCCAGTAGTATGTGGACAGGCTACAATGAGCAGTTCTTC. The genes are TRBV19 and TRBJ2-1; 7 positions agree with TRBD1. CDR1 and CDR2 from the germline V gene are LNHDA and SQIVND (reference sequence). The CDR3 loop spans 14 amino acids. V gave up 3 bases and J gave up 3 bases; unmatched junction bases: 2.

This chain uses TRBV10-2 with TRBJ2-7, with TRBD2 matching 12 bases. From germline, CDR1 is WSHSY and CDR2 SAAADI. The CDR3 covers 15 residues. Trimming took 5 bases from V and 5 from J; bases not matched to a gene: 7. As DNA, the CDR3 is TGCGCCAGCAGTTTACTAGCGGGAGGCGTCCACGAGCAGTACTTC. It codes for CASSLLAGGVHEQYF.

The J gene is TRBJ2-1, the V gene TRBV5-1, with 7 bases fitting TRBD1. Germline lookup yields CDR1 SGHRS and CDR2 YFSETQ. The CDR3 is 13 residues long. V dropped 4 bases and J dropped 9; count of bases not matched to a gene: 7. This CDR3 reads CASSATYRGEQFF. The DNA for the CDR3 is TGCGCCAGCAGCGCGACCTACAGGGGTGAGCAGTTCTTC.

The J gene is TRBJ1-3, the V gene TRBV5-5; perhaps TRBD1 as D (5 bases). Trimming pared 7 bases from V and 3 bases from J, leaving 17 bases between. The CDR3 is 15 amino acids. Germline-derived CDR1 and CDR2 are SGHKS and YYEKEE (reference sequence). The CDR3 DNA is TGTGCCAGCGCCGCCCGTTGGGGGGTTGGAAACACCATATATTTT. Translated: CASAARWGVGNTIYF.

This chain links TRBV5-1 with TRBJ2-3, with 10 bases identical to TRBD2. The CDR3 is made up of 20 amino acids. In germline, CDR1 is SGHRS, CDR2 YFSETQ. With 2 bases clipped from V and 3 bases from J, the junction kept 18 bases outside the gene matches. In DNA form, the CDR3 reads TGCGCCAGCAGCTTCGGGGTGGCGAAGGCTAGCGGGAGCCATACAGATACGCAGTATTTT. Its translation: CASSFGVAKASGSHTDTQYF.

The chain couples TRBV3-1 (or the pseudogene TRBV3-2) to TRBJ1-3; D is ambiguous. Deletions cut 4 bases from V and 1 base from J, with 8 bases between. The CDR3 extends over 14 amino acids. CDR1 is LGHDT, CDR2 YNNKEL, per germline (reference sequence). CDR3 nucleotide sequence: TGTGCCAGCAGCCCCGCAGTTTCTGGAAACACCATATATTTT. Translation gives CASSPAVSGNTIYF.

This chain joins TRBV18 and TRBJ1-1, with 9 bases aligning to TRBD1. V lost 6 bases, J lost 5 bases, and 7 bases stayed unmatched. Germline CDR1 is KGHSH and CDR2 is LQKENI. The CDR3 sequence is 14 residues long. The CDR3 DNA follows: TGTGCCAGCTCGCGGGGACAGGGCCAGACTGAAGCTTTCTTT. Translated, it gives CASSRGQGQTEAFF.

The CDR3 DNA sequence: TGCGCCAGCAGACCGGGACTAGCGGTCTTTCATTCGGGCACAGATACGCAGTATTTT. It yields the protein CASRPGLAVFHSGTDTQYF. The chain is built from TRBV10-2 and TRBJ2-3; 11 bases line up with TRBD2. Trimming took 6 bases from V and 1 from J; bases not matched to a gene: 15. In germline, CDR1 is WSHSY, CDR2 SAAADI. CDR3 length: 19 residues.

This clone showed up just once. The chain uses TRBV6-1 and TRBJ1-1; no definite D call. With 2 bases removed from V and 6 bases from J, the gap between germline ends came to 13 bases. CDR3 length: 14 amino acids. Germline V gene lookup returns CDR1 MNHNS and CDR2 SASEGT. CDR3 sequence reads: CASSENNGVPEAFF. In DNA form, the CDR3 reads TGTGCCAGCAGTGAAAATAACGGGGTCCCTGAAGCTTTCTTT.

The V and J genes are TRBV6-5 and TRBJ2-5, with 8 bases fitting TRBD2. J lost 2 bases, V lost 5 bases, and 1 base had no gene match. Per the germline V gene, CDR1 is MNHEY and CDR2 is SVGAGI. This CDR3 is built from 13 residues. CDR3 residues: CASSRGGQETQYF. In nucleotides, the CDR3 is TGTGCCAGCAGTCGGGGGGGACAAGAGACCCAGTACTTC.

This clone was recorded once. V usage is TRBV7-9 and J usage is TRBJ2-3; a possible D gene is TRBD2 (6 bases). The germline CDR1 and CDR2 sequences are SEHNR and FQNEAQ (reference sequence). This CDR3 region has 14 residues. V was cut by 1 base and J by 3 bases, with 8 bases left in between. CDR3 sequence reads: CASSLGRETDTQYF. CDR3 sequence (DNA): TGTGCCAGCAGCTTAGGACGGGAGACAGATACGCAGTATTTT.